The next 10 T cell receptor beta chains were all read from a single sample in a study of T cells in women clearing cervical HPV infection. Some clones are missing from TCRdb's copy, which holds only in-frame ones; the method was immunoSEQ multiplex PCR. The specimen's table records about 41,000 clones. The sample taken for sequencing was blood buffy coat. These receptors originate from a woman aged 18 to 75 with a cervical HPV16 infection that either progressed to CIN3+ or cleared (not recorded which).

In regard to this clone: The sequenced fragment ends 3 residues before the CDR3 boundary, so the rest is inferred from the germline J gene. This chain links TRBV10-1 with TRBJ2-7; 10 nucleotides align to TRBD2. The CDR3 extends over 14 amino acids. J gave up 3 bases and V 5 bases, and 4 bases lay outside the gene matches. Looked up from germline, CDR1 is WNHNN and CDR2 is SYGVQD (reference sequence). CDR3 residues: CASSMGLANYEQYF. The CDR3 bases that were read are TGCGCCAGCAGTATGGGACTAGCGAACTACGAG.

The CDR3 spells CASSADRVGQETQYF. Incomplete CDR3 DNA: TGCGCCAGCAGCGCCGACAGGGTTGGGCAAGAGACC. The chain uses TRBV5-1 and TRBJ2-5; 7 nucleotides match TRBD1. Sequencing ends 3 residues short of the CDR3 end; the germline J gene provides the rest. V lost 4 bases and J lost 2; bases outside the gene matches: 8. The CDR3 has 15 residues. Germline CDR1 is SGHRS and CDR2 is YFSETQ.

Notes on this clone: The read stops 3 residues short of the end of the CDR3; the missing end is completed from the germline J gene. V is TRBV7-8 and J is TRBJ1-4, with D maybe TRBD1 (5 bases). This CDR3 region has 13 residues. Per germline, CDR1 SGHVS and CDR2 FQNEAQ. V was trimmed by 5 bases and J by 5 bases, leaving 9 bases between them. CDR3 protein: CASSPPGNEKLFF. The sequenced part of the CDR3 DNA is TGTGCCAGCAGCCCCCCAGGGAATGAAAAA.

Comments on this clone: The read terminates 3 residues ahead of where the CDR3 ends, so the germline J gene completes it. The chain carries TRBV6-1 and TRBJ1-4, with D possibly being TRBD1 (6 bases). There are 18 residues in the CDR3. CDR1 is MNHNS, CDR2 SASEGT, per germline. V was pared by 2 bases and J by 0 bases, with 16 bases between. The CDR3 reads CASSEPPGTPATNEKLFF. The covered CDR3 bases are TGTGCCAGCAGTGAACCTCCCGGGACACCTGCAACTAATGAAAAA.

The sequenced part of the CDR3 DNA is TGCAGTGCCCGCCCCCGGGGGAACACTGAA. Amino acid sequence: CSARPRGNTE. The full CDR3 protein reads CSARPRGNTEAFF. V usage is TRBV20-1 and J usage is TRBJ1-1; D unclear. With the read ending 3 residues before the CDR3 end, the germline J gene is used to fill in that end. The CDR3 totals 13 residues. V lost 6 bases to trimming and J lost 1 base, with 12 bases between them. The germline V gene has CDR1 DFQATT and CDR2 SNEGSKA (reference sequence).

The CDR3: CASSLGAGANVLTF. The part of the CDR3 DNA that was read is TGTGCCAGCAGCTTGGGCGCTGGGGCCAACGTC. This chain uses TRBV7-6 with TRBJ2-6; D ambiguous. The read is 3 residues too short to cover the CDR3 end, so that end is filled in from the germline J gene. This CDR3 comprises 14 residues. Per the germline V gene, CDR1 is SGHVS and CDR2 is FNYEAQ. The ends were cut back, 3 bases at V and 2 bases at J, with 5 bases in the middle.

Partial CDR3 DNA: TGCAGTGCTAGAGAGGAGCGGGACTACCGCAAAAACATT. As protein: CSAREERDYRKNI. The entire CDR3 protein reads CSAREERDYRKNIQYF. J is TRBJ2-4 and V is TRBV20-1; 7 nucleotides agree with TRBD2. The CDR3 goes on 3 residues after the read ends, and that part is filled in from the germline J gene. The CDR3 runs to 16 residues. V lost 0 bases, J lost 3 bases, and 8 bases stayed unmatched. Germline assignment: CDR1 DFQATT and CDR2 SNEGSKA (reference sequence).

CDR3 DNA (partial): TGCGCCAGCAGTGAGATTATTAGCGGGAGGGAATACGAG. As protein: CASSEIISGREYE. In full, the CDR3 is CASSEIISGREYEQYF. The genes are TRBV10-2 and TRBJ2-7; TRBD2 agrees at 11 bases. The CDR3 end falls 3 residues outside the read, so it is completed with the germline J gene. The V gene end was trimmed by 2 bases and the J gene end by 4 bases; junction bases not matched to a gene: 7. This CDR3 contains 16 residues. CDR1 is WSHSY and CDR2 is SAAADI in the germline V gene.

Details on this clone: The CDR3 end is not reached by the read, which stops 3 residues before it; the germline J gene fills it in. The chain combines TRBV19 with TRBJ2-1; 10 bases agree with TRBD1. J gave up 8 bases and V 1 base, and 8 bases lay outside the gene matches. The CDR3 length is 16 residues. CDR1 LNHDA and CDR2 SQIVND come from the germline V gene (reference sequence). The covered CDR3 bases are TGTGCCAGTAGTATAGGTTTAGGGACAGGGGAGTATGAG. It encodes CASSIGLGTGEYE. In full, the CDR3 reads CASSIGLGTGEYEQFF.

CDR3 in amino acids: CASSPGQLIETQYF. The sequenced part of the CDR3 DNA is TGTGCCAGCAGCCCCGGACAGTTAATAGAGACC. The chain links TRBV5-4 to TRBJ2-5; D is perhaps TRBD1 (6 bases). The read ends 3 residues before the CDR3 terminus; that terminus is restored from the germline J gene. Deletions cut 4 bases from V and 4 bases from J, with 14 bases between. The CDR3 contains 14 residues. The germline V gene encodes CDR1 SGHNT and CDR2 YYREEE (reference sequence).